A single T cell receptor (beta chain) is shown here with its context. Trimming removed 7 bases at V and 4 bases at J, with 16 bases between. Germline V gene lookup returns CDR1 MNHEY and CDR2 SMNVEV (reference sequence). The CDR3 is 14 residues long. Libraries were prepared by immunoSEQ multiplex PCR; TCRdb keeps only in-frame clonotypes and omits some of them. Of some 120,000 clones listed, around 89% were seen once; the top ten hold about 4.7%. This sample was included in a study of T cell responses to AZD1222 COVID-19 vaccine. The source was peripheral blood, collected on day 0 of AZD1222 vaccination. The chain employs TRBV27 and TRBJ1-1; no definite D call. The TCR sequence derives from an adult in good health. The CDR3 region has the DNA TGTGCCAGCACCCCAAAGGGAGGTACCACTGAAGCTTTCTTT. It translates to CASTPKGGTTEAFF.